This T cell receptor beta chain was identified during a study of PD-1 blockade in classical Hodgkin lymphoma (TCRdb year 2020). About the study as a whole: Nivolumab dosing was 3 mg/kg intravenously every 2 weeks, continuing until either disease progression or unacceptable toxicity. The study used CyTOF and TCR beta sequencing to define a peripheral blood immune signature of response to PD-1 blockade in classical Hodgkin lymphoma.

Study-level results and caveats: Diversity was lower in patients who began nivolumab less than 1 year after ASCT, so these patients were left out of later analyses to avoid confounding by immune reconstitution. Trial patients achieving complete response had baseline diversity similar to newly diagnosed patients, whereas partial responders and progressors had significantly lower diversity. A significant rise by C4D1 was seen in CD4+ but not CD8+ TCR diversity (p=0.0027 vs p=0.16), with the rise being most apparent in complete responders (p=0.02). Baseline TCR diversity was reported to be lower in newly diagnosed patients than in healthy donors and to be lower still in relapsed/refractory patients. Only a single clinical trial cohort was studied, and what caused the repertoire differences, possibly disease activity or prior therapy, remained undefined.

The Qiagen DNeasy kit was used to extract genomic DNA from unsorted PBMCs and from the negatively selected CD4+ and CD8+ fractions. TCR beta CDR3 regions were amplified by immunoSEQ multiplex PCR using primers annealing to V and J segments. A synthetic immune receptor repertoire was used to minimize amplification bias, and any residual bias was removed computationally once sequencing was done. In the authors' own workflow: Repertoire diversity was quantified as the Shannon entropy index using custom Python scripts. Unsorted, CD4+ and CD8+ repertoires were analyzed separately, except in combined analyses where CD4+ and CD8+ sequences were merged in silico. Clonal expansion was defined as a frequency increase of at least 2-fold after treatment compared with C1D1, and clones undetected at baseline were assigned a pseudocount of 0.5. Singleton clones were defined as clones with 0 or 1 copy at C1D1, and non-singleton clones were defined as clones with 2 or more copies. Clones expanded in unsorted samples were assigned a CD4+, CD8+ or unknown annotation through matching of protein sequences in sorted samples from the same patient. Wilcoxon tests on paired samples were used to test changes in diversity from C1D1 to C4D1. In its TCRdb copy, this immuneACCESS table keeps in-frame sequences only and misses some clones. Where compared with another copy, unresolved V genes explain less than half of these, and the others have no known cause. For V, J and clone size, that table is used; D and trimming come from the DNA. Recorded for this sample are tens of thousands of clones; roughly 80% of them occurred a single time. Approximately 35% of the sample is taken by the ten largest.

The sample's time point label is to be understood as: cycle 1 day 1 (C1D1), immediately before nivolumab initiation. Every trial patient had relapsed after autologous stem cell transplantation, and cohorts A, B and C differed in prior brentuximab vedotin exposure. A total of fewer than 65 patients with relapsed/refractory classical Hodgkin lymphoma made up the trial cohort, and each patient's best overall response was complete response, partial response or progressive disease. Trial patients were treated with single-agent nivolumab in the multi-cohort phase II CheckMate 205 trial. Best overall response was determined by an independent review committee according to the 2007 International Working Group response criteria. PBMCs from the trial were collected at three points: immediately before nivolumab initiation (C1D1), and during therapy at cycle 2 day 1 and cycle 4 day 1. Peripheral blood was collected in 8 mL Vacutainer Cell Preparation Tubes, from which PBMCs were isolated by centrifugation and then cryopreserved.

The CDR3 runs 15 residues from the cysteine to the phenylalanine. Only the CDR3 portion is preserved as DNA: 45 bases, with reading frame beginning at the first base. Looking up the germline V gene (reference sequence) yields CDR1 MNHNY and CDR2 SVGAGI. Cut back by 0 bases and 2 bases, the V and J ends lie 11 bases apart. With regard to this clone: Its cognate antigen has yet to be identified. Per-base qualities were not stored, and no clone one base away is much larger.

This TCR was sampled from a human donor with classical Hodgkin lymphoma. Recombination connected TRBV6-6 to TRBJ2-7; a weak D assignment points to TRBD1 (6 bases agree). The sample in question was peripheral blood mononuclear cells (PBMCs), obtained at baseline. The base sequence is TGTGCCAGCAGTTACTCGGTTACAGGGACCTACGAGCAGTACTTC. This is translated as CASSYSVTGTYEQYF.